Each of the 12 T cell receptor beta chains below was sequenced from the same sample in a study of shared clonotypes between healthy human individuals. TCRdb keeps only in-frame clones here, not all; method: immunoSEQ multiplex PCR. Of 2 million to 3 million clones in the sample, roughly 93% were seen once. Sequencing was performed on naive CD4+ T cells from PBMCs. The subset here: CD45RA+ positively selected. These receptors were collected from a man aged 18 to 29 in good health. Some clones in this sample may be carry-over from other donors' samples.

This clone was picked up one time. V gene TRBV14 combines with J gene TRBJ2-1, with 9 nucleotides matching TRBD2. In germline, CDR1 is SGHDN, CDR2 FVKESK. Unmatched junction bases numbered 8, after V lost 4 bases and J lost 4 bases. CDR3 length: 16 residues. The CDR3 reads CASSRTSVPPYNEQFF. DNA for the CDR3: TGTGCCAGCAGCCGGACTAGCGTCCCACCTTACAATGAGCAGTTCTTC.

The rearrangement joins TRBV7-9 to TRBJ2-7; D possibly corresponds to TRBD2 (5 bases). CDR3 length: 13 residues. Looked up from germline, CDR1 is SEHNR and CDR2 is FQNEAQ (reference sequence). The V end lost 5 bases, the J end lost 3 bases, and 11 bases lay between the germline ends. The CDR3 loop reads CASSVTSNYEQYF. DNA of the CDR3: TGTGCCAGCAGCGTTACTAGTAACTACGAGCAGTACTTC.

The chain has TRBV11-2 and TRBJ2-7; 8 nucleotides match TRBD2. The CDR3 loop spans 15 amino acids. Germline CDR1 SGHAT, CDR2 FQNNGV. Trimming cost V 7 bases and J 5 bases; bases outside gene matches: 13. The CDR3 coding sequence is TGTGCCAGCACCTCCATCCTTAGCGGGACCGACGAGCAGTACTTC. As protein: CASTSILSGTDEQYF.

The chain combines TRBV6-6 with TRBJ2-2, with 7 bases identical to TRBD2. Germline CDR1 and CDR2: MNHNY and SVGAGI (reference sequence). This CDR3 has 14 residues. J gave up 7 bases and V 5 bases, and 7 bases lay outside the gene matches. The CDR3 sequence: CASSNGLVGGELFF. In nucleotides, the CDR3 is TGTGCCAGCAGTAATGGACTAGTTGGCGGGGAGCTGTTTTTT.

The chain joins TRBV5-1 to TRBJ1-2; 8 bases match TRBD1. Germline V gene lookup returns CDR1 SGHRS and CDR2 YFSETQ. This CDR3 spans 14 amino acids. Trimming cost V 0 bases and J 3 bases; bases outside gene matches: 1. CDR3 coding DNA: TGCGCCAGCAGCTTGGACAGGGGGGACTATGGCTACACCTTC. Translation: CASSLDRGDYGYTF.

This clone appeared a single time. The chain recombines TRBV19 with TRBJ2-7; TRBD1 aligns across 7 bases. Germline V lookup: CDR1 LNHDA, CDR2 SQIVND (reference sequence). V was clipped by 5 bases and J by 0 bases; unmatched bases: 16. The CDR3 totals 18 residues. The CDR3 sequence: CASSGGLFRTGYSYEQYF. The CDR3, as DNA: TGTGCCAGTAGTGGTGGGTTGTTCCGGACAGGTTACTCCTACGAGCAGTACTTC.

The V and J genes are TRBV28 and TRBJ2-2; D is perhaps TRBD1 (6 bases). V was pared by 6 bases and J by 6 bases, with 17 bases between. This CDR3 is 15 amino acids long. Germline CDR1 reads MDHEN; CDR2 reads SYDVKM. The CDR3 nucleotides are TGTGCCAGCAGCGACGATACAGGGTATCCCGGGGAGCTGTTTTTT. Its translation: CASSDDTGYPGELFF.

The chain has TRBV29-1 and TRBJ1-2; 7 positions match TRBD1. V dropped 7 bases and J dropped 1; count of bases not matched to a gene: 15. CDR3 length: 16 residues. The V gene's germline CDR1 is SQVTM and CDR2 ANQGSEA. CDR3 nucleotide sequence: TGCAGCGCCACCGCCCAACGGGACAGAAATAACTATGGCTACACCTTC. Translation gives CSATAQRDRNNYGYTF.

V usage is TRBV7-9 and J usage is TRBJ1-1; D is unclear. The CDR3 contains 12 residues. V shed 5 bases and J shed 11 bases, with 15 bases lying between them. Germline values: CDR1 SEHNR, CDR2 FQNEAQ (reference sequence). CDR3 region: CASSLLRVEAFF. DNA of the CDR3: TGTGCCAGCAGCCTATTGCGCGTTGAGGCTTTCTTT.

CDR3 residues: CASSSEIQPQHF. CDR3 DNA sequence: TGTGCCAGCAGCTCCGAAATCCAGCCCCAGCATTTT. The rearrangement uses TRBV7-9 and TRBJ1-5, with D uncertain. Trimming stripped 4 bases from V and 7 bases from J, with 8 bases between. The CDR3 has 12 residues. CDR1 is SEHNR and CDR2 is FQNEAQ in the germline V gene (reference sequence). Supplemented by reference TRBV7-9 and TRBJ1-5, the full variable domain reads DTGVSQNPRHKITKRGQNVTFRCDPISEHNRLYWYRQTLGQGPEFLTYFQNEAQLEKSRLLSDRFSAERPKGSFSTLEIQRTEQGDSAMYLCASSSEIQPQHFGDGTRLSIL.

The chain recombines TRBV6-1 with TRBJ2-3; D might be TRBD2 (6 bases). Germline V lookup: CDR1 MNHNS, CDR2 SASEGT. V lost 6 bases and J lost 5, with 15 bases in between. There are 14 residues in the CDR3. CDR3 sequence: CASREGQKGDTQYF. DNA for the CDR3: TGTGCCAGCAGGGAGGGCCAGAAGGGAGATACGCAGTATTTT.

The CDR3, as DNA: TGTGCCAGCCTCCTAAGGGGGGGGACCGAGCAGTACTTC. It is translated as CASLLRGGTEQYF. The genes are TRBV6-6 and TRBJ2-7, with D perhaps TRBD2 (7 bases). The V gene lost 8 bases and the J gene lost 6 bases, with 17 bases spanning the gap. CDR3 length: 13 amino acids. Germline V gene data show CDR1 as MNHNY and CDR2 as SVGAGI (reference sequence).